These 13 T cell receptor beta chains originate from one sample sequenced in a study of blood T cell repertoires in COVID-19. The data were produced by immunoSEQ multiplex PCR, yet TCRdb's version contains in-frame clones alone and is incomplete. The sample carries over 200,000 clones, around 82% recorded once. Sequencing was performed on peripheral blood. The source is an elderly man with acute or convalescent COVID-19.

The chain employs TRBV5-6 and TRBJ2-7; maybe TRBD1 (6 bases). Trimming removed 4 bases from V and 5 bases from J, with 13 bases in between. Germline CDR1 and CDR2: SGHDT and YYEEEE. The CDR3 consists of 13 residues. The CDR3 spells CASSPSRTDEQYF. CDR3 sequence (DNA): TGTGCCAGCAGCCCATCCCGGACAGACGAGCAGTACTTC.

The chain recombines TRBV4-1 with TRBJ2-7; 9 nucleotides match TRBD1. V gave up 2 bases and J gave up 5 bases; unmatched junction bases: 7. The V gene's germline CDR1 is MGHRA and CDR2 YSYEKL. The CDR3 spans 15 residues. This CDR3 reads CASSQNPGQGNEQYF. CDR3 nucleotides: TGCGCCAGCAGCCAAAACCCGGGACAGGGAAACGAGCAGTACTTC.

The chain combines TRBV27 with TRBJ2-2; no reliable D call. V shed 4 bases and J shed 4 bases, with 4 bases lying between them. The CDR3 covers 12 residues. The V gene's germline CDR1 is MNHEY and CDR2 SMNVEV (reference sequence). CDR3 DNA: TGTGCCAGCAGTTCAATCACCGGGGAGCTGTTTTTT. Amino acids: CASSSITGELFF.

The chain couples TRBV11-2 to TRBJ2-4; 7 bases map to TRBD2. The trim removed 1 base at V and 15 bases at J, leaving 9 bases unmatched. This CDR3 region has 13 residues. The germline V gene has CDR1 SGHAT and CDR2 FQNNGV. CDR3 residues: CASSLGERDPSYF. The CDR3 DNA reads TGTGCCAGCAGCTTAGGTGAGCGGGACCCTTCGTACTTC.

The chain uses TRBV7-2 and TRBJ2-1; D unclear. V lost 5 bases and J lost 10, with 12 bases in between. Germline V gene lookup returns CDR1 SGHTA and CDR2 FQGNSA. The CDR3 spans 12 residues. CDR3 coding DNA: TGTGCCAGCAGCGCTTACGTCGGGGAGCAGTTCTTC. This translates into CASSAYVGEQFF.

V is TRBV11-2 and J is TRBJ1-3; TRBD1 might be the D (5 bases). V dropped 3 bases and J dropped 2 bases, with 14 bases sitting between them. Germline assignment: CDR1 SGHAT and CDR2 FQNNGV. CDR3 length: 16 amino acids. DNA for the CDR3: TGTGCCAGCAGCTTGAGTGGTGTAGGGGCTGGAAACACCATATATTTT. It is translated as CASSLSGVGAGNTIYF. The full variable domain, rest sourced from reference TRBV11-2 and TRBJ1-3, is EAGVAQSPRYKIIEKRQSVAFWCNPISGHATLYWYQQILGQGPKLLIQFQNNGVVDDSQLPKDRFSAERLKGVDSTLKIQPAKLEDSAVYLCASSLSGVGAGNTIYFGEGSWLTVV.

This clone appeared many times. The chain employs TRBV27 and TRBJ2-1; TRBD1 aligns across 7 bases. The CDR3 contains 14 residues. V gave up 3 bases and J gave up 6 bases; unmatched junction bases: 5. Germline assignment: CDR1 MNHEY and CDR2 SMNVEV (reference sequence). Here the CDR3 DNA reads TGTGCCAGCAGTTTGGGACAGCGTGCCAATGAGCAGTTCTTC. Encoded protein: CASSLGQRANEQFF.

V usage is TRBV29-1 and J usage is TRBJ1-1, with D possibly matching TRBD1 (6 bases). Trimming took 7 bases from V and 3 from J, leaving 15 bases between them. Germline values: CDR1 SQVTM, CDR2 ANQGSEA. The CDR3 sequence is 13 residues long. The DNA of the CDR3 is TGCAGCGCCCCAGGGTACAGGGACACTGAAGCTTTCTTT. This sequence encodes CSAPGYRDTEAFF.

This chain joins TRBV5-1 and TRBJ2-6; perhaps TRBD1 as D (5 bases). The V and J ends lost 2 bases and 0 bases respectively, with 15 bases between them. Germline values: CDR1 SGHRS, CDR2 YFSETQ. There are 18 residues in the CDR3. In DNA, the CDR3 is TGCGCCAGCAGCTTTCAAAGGGGTTCTAGCTCTGGGGCCAACGTCCTGACTTTC. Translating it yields CASSFQRGSSSGANVLTF.

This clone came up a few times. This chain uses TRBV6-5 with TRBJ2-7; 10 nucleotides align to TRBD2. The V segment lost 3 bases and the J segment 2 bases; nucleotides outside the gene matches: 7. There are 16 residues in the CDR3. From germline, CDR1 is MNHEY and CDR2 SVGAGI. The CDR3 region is CASSYSSGRDTYEQYF. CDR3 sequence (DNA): TGTGCCAGCAGTTATTCTAGCGGGAGAGACACCTACGAGCAGTACTTC.

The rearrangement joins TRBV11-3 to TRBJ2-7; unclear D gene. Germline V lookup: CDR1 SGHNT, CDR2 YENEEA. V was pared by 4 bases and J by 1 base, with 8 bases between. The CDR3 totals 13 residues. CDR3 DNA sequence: TGTGCCAGCAGCTCGGAGACTTCCTACGAGCAGTACTTC. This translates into CASSSETSYEQYF.

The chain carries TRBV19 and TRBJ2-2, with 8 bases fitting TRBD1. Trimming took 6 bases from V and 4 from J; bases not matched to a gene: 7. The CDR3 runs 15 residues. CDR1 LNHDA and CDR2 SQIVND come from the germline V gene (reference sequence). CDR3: CASSPTGVGTGELFF. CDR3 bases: TGTGCCAGTAGCCCGACAGGGGTCGGCACCGGGGAGCTGTTTTTT.

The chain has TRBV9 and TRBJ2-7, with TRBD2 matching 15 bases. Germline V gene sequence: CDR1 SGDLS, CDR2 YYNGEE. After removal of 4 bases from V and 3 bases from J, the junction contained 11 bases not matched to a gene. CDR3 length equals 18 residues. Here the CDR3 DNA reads TGTGCCAGCAGCAAAACCGGAGGACTAGCGGGAGGGAGCTACGAGCAGTACTTC. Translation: CASSKTGGLAGGSYEQYF.